This is a list of T cell receptor beta chains from one sample in a study of T cell responses to AZD1222 COVID-19 vaccine. Generated by immunoSEQ multiplex PCR, the TCRdb table keeps only in-frame clones and is missing some. The sample lists 150,000 to 180,000 clones; 88% were seen once. The starting material was peripheral blood, obtained on day 0 of AZD1222 vaccination. Receptors were obtained from an adult in good health. The CDR3 runs from the conserved cysteine through the conserved F or W. A D gene is named only where the DNA matches it firmly. Part of the rows lack a size; the others show once, few, many or a class for expanded clones.

j_call v_call d_call clone_size cdr3_nt cdr3_aa
TRBJ1-6 TRBV6-6 . . TGTGCCAGCAGCCGGGGGGCCCTCAATTCACCCCTCCACTTT CASSRGALNSPLHF
TRBJ2-1 TRBV3-1/TRBV3-2 TRBD2 . TGTGCCAGCAGCCGGACTAGCTGGAATGAGCAGTTCTTC CASSRTSWNEQFF
TRBJ2-1 TRBV7-2 TRBD1 once TGTGCCAGCAGCTTGACAGGGATGCCCTACAATGAGCAGTTCTTC CASSLTGMPYNEQFF
TRBJ1-6 TRBV19 . . TGTGCCAGTAGTATAGCCTCTGGGCAGGGGTTCCAGTCACCCCTCCACTTT CASSIASGQGFQSPLHF
TRBJ1-1 TRBV6-5 . . TGTGCCAGCCGGACAAATTTGAACACTGAAGCTTTCTTT CASRTNLNTEAFF
TRBJ2-1 TRBV6-5 . . TGTGCCAGCAGTTACTCGCCTAGCTCGTCGGGGAGCGAGCAGTTCTTC CASSYSPSSSGSEQFF
TRBJ1-6 TRBV2 . . TGTGCCAGCGATGGAAATTCACCCCTCCACTTT CASDGNSPLHF
TRBJ2-7 TRBV11-2 TRBD1 . TGTGCCAGCAGCTTCCCGGGACAGGGTGACTCACGGGTCTACGAGCAGTACTTC CASSFPGQGDSRVYEQYF
TRBJ2-2 TRBV28 TRBD1 . TGTGCCAGCAGTCCGGGACAGTACACCGGGGAGCTGTTTTTT CASSPGQYTGELFF
TRBJ1-2 TRBV25-1 . . TGTGCCAGCAGTGACCGGGGCCTTTATGGAGGCTACACCTTC CASSDRGLYGGYTF
TRBJ2-3 TRBV24-1 . . TGTGCCACCAGTGATACGACCGGGAAGCCAGATACGCAGTATTTT CATSDTTGKPDTQYF
TRBJ1-3 TRBV29-1 . . TGCAGCGTTGGACAGGAAAATGGAAACACCATATATTTT CSVGQENGNTIYF
TRBJ1-1 TRBV5-5 . . TGTGCCAGCAGCCCGCCCGGAATGAACACTGAAGCTTTCTTT CASSPPGMNTEAFF
TRBJ2-1 TRBV7-3 . . TGTGCCAGCAGCTTAGGACAGCCCACGGAGCAGTTCTTC CASSLGQPTEQFF
TRBJ1-2 TRBV4-3 . . TGCGCCAGCAGCCAACTTAATGGCTACACCTTC CASSQLNGYTF
TRBJ2-5 TRBV6-5 TRBD1 once TGTGCCAGCAGTTACACCGTAGGGACAGGAGAGACCCAGTACTTC CASSYTVGTGETQYF
TRBJ1-2 TRBV19 TRBD1 . TGTGCCAGTAGTACCGGACAGGGGAGGTATGGCTACACCTTC CASSTGQGRYGYTF
TRBJ1-6 TRBV7-2 . few TGTGCCAGCAGCTCTAAAGGGTTGGCAGGGAATAATTCACCCCTCCACTTT CASSSKGLAGNNSPLHF
TRBJ1-1 TRBV12-3/TRBV12-4 . . TGTGCCAGCAGCCGGACCCGTCGAGGTGAAGCTTTCTTT CASSRTRRGEAFF
TRBJ2-7 TRBV9 TRBD2 . TGTGCCAGCAGCGTAGCCAGCGGGGGGATCTACGAGCAGTACTTC CASSVASGGIYEQYF
TRBJ2-6 TRBV2 . . TGTGCCAGCGAGGGTTACCTTACGGGGGCCAACGTCCTGACTTTC CASEGYLTGANVLTF
TRBJ1-1 TRBV5-1 TRBD1 . TGCGCCAGCAGCACGGACAGGGGGGCTTTCTTT CASSTDRGAFF
TRBJ2-2 TRBV11-3 TRBD1 . TGTGCCAGCAGCCCGGGACAGGCTGGGGCCGGGGAGCTGTTTTTT CASSPGQAGAGELFF